This passage covers 11 T cell receptor beta chains from one sample sequenced in a study of CD8 T cells in Susac syndrome. Random-hexamer reverse transcription was applied to about 0.45 to 1 ug RNA. TCRdb re-analysed the immunoSEQ multiplex PCR reads in MiXCR, keeping a single row per CDR3 protein. In the table there are under 85,000 distinct CDR3 sequences, approximately 95% of which are singletons. The sequencing input was CD8+ T cells from PBMCs. All receptors come from a human donor with Susac syndrome.

J is TRBJ2-1 and V is TRBV5-6; D may be TRBD2 (5 bases). V gave up 1 base and J gave up 7 bases, with 15 bases separating them. Germline CDR1 and CDR2: SGHDT and YYEEEE. CDR3 length equals 15 residues. The CDR3 spells CASSLLLTGLNEQFF. The CDR3 DNA reads TGTGCCAGCAGCTTGTTACTAACGGGGTTAAATGAGCAGTTCTTC.

This clonotype was seen only a few times. V usage is TRBV12-3 or TRBV12-4 and J usage is TRBJ2-3, with D hard to call. The CDR3 contains 12 residues. V was pared by 1 base and J by 3 bases, with 2 bases between. The DNA for the CDR3 is TGTGCCAGCAGTTTAGAGACAGATACGCAGTATTTT. Its translation: CASSLETDTQYF.

CDR3 protein: CASSQIAGATYNEQFF. CDR3 DNA sequence: TGTGCCAGCAGTCAGATAGCGGGAGCAACATACAATGAGCAGTTCTTC. This chain links TRBV25-1 with TRBJ2-1; 9 bases fit TRBD2. With V trimmed by 5 bases and J by 4 bases, 9 bases remained unmatched. Per germline, CDR1 MGHDK and CDR2 SYGVNS. The CDR3 is made up of 16 amino acids. The full variable domain, rest sourced from reference TRBV25-1 and TRBJ2-1, is EADIYQTPRYLVIGTGKKITLECSQTMGHDKMYWYQQDPGMELHLIHYSYGVNSTEKGDLSSESTVSRIRTEHFPLTLESARPSHTSQYLCASSQIAGATYNEQFFGPGTRLTVL.

V and J are TRBV2 and TRBJ2-1; no clear D. Germline V gene lookup returns CDR1 SNHLY and CDR2 FYNNEI. V was cut by 7 bases and J by 1 base, with 8 bases left in between. There are 13 residues in the CDR3. The CDR3 DNA sequence: TGTGCCAGCACAATCCTGTCCTACAATGAGCAGTTCTTC. It specifies CASTILSYNEQFF.

The chain links TRBV5-4 to TRBJ1-5; D unclear. V was pared by 2 bases and J by 7 bases, with 10 bases between. From germline, CDR1 is SGHNT and CDR2 YYREEE (reference sequence). The CDR3 runs 13 residues. This CDR3 reads CASSFGDSQPQHF. CDR3 nucleotide sequence: TGTGCCAGCAGCTTTGGAGACTCACAGCCCCAGCATTTT.

The V call is TRBV7-9, the J call TRBJ2-7; 11 nucleotides line up with TRBD2. This CDR3 comprises 15 residues. The J segment lost 1 base and the V segment lost 6 bases, leaving 5 bases of the junction unmatched. Looked up from germline, CDR1 is SEHNR and CDR2 is FQNEAQ (reference sequence). In nucleotides, the CDR3 is TGTGCCAGCAGATCCACTAGCGGGGGATCCTACGAGCAGTACTTC. The encoded protein is CASRSTSGGSYEQYF.

The gene calls are TRBV28 and TRBJ2-2, with D unresolved. Germline lookup yields CDR1 MDHEN and CDR2 SYDVKM. V was shortened by 3 bases and J by 7 bases, with 12 bases between the two germline ends. This CDR3 contains 14 residues. DNA for the CDR3: TGTGCCAGCAGTTTGGCCCGCGGTGGCGGGGAGCTGTTTTTT. It specifies CASSLARGGGELFF.

The chain employs TRBV6-5 and TRBJ2-3, with D possibly TRBD1 on 7 matching bases. CDR1 MNHEY and CDR2 SVGAGI come from the germline V gene. The V gene lost 2 bases and the J gene lost 0 bases, with 27 bases spanning the gap. The CDR3 covers 21 residues. CDR3 coding DNA: TGTGCCAGCAGTTACCAGGGGGGAGTCTCCCAAGCCGGAGTAAGCACAGATACGCAGTATTTT. It yields the protein CASSYQGGVSQAGVSTDTQYF.

CDR3: CASKEVAGQGHQPQHF. In nucleotides, the CDR3 is TGTGCCAGCAAGGAAGTGGCGGGACAGGGTCATCAGCCCCAGCATTTT. This chain uses TRBV4-2 with TRBJ1-5; 9 nucleotides match TRBD1. In germline, CDR1 is LGHNA, CDR2 YNFKEQ. With V trimmed by 7 bases and J by 5 bases, 12 bases remained unmatched. The CDR3 loop spans 16 amino acids.

The chain employs TRBV2 and TRBJ2-1, with 7 positions matching TRBD1. The germline V gene has CDR1 SNHLY and CDR2 FYNNEI. The CDR3 length is 15 residues. V gave up 7 bases and J gave up 3 bases; unmatched junction bases: 9. The chain's CDR3 is CASKGASSYYNEQFF. The DNA for the CDR3 is TGTGCCAGCAAGGGGGCTTCCTCGTACTACAATGAGCAGTTCTTC. Complete variable domain (other parts from reference TRBV2 and TRBJ2-1): EPEVTQTPSHQVTQMGQEVILRCVPISNHLYFYWYRQILGQKVEFLVSFYNNEISEKSEIFDDQFSVERPDGSNFTLKIRSTKLEDSAMYFCASKGASSYYNEQFFGPGTRLTVL.

The rearrangement uses TRBV19 and TRBJ2-5; the D call may be TRBD1 or TRBD2 (6 bases each). Trimming removed 7 bases at V and 3 bases at J, with 18 bases between. Germline V gives CDR1 LNHDA, CDR2 SQIVND (reference sequence). The length of the CDR3 is 15 residues. DNA of the CDR3: TGTGCCAGTACTCCCGGGGCCGGGGGCGAAGAGACCCAGTACTTC. This translates into CASTPGAGGEETQYF.